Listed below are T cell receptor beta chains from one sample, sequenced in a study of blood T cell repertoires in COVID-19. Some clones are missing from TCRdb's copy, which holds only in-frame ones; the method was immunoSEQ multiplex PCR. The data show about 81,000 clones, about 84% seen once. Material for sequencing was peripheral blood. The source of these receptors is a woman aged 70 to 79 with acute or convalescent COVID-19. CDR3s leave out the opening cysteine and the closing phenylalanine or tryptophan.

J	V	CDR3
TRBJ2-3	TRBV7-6	ASSLSIVGQGTDTQY
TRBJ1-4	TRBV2	ASSEAGTGSYLKLF
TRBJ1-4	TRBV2	ASSEVQAGDEKLF
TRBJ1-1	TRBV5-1	ASSHTGGDTEAF
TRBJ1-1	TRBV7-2	ASSYDRATEAF
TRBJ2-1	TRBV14	ASSRGVGRQF
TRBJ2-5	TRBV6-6	ASSYYDSYQETQY
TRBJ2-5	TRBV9	ASSSSGSGGYETQY
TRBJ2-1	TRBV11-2	ASSFRAGGWISSYNEQF
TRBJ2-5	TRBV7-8	ASSSTTGSRETQY
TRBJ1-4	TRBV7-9	ASSFGGEKLF
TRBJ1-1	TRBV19	ASSPSRTEAF
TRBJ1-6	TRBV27	ASATGISPLH
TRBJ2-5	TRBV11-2	ASSLASGGSQETQY